This is a list of T cell receptor beta chains from one sample in a study of OX40 agonist ivuxolimab in advanced cancers. Profiling relied on immunoSEQ multiplex PCR, and the TCRdb table lists in-frame clones only, not all of them. The table shows approximately 40,000 clones, with around 83% occurring only once. The sequencing here drew on CD4+ or CD8+ T cells sorted from blood, taken in a trial of the OX40 agonist ivuxolimab. The receptors originated from an adult with an advanced solid tumor such as melanoma, head and neck, liver or kidney cancer. Both conserved end residues are part of each CDR3. The D gene is left open where the match is weak. The size of a clone is reported for some rows only, either as once, few or many, or as a class for expanded clones.

>.|14|TRBJ2-3|TRBV28|.
CASSFGGPGDTQYF
TGTGCCAGCAGTTTCGGGGGGCCGGGAGATACGCAGTATTTT
>TRBD2|14|TRBJ2-7|TRBV7-9|.
CASSLPGLANEQYF
TGTGCCAGCAGCCTACCGGGACTAGCGAACGAGCAGTACTTC
>.|12|TRBJ2-5|TRBV28|.
CASSYIQETQYF
TGTGCCAGCAGTTATATACAAGAGACCCAGTACTTC
>TRBD2|15|TRBJ2-5|TRBV7-9|.
CASSFRLAAEETQYF
TGTGCCAGCAGCTTTCGGCTAGCGGCAGAAGAGACCCAGTACTTC
>.|16|TRBJ2-1|TRBV28|.
CASSASTAHSYNEQFF
TGTGCCAGCAGTGCCTCGACAGCGCACTCCTACAATGAGCAGTTCTTC
>TRBD1|16|TRBJ2-7|TRBV5-8|.
CASSRSRDRGSYEQYF
TGTGCCAGCAGCAGATCCCGGGACAGGGGTTCCTACGAGCAGTACTTC
>.|13|TRBJ2-7|TRBV7-3|.
CASSPSSSYEQYF
TGTGCCAGCAGCCCTTCATCCAGCTACGAGCAGTACTTC
>.|13|TRBJ2-7|TRBV27|.
CASSLFGGSEQYF
TGTGCCAGCAGTTTATTTGGCGGATCCGAGCAGTACTTC
>.|14|TRBJ2-7|TRBV6-6|many
CASSLPARSYEQYF
TGTGCCAGCAGTTTGCCAGCAAGAAGCTACGAGCAGTACTTC
>.|18|TRBJ2-1|TRBV19|.
CASSTHPTEKRSYNEQFF
TGTGCCAGTAGTACCCACCCTACAGAGAAAAGAAGTTACAATGAGCAGTTCTTC
>.|14|TRBJ1-2|TRBV5-4|.
CASSPRGGSYGYTF
TGTGCCAGCAGCCCCCGGGGGGGATCCTATGGCTACACCTTC
>.|15|TRBJ2-5|TRBV7-2|.
CASSLARASGETQYF
TGTGCCAGCAGCTTAGCCCGGGCCTCCGGAGAGACCCAGTACTTC
>.|16|TRBJ1-1|TRBV1|many
CTSSQDPRDQRTEAFF
TGCACCAGCAGCCAAGATCCCCGGGACCAGCGGACTGAAGCTTTCTTT
>.|14|TRBJ1-5|TRBV13|.
CASSLGPTDQPQHF
TGTGCCAGCAGCTTAGGCCCGACCGATCAGCCCCAGCATTTT
>.|14|TRBJ1-2|TRBV7-6|once
CASSLGQGPYGYTF
TGTGCCAGCAGCTTAGGCCAGGGGCCCTATGGCTACACCTTC
>TRBD2|15|TRBJ2-3|TRBV30|.
CAWSVSSGIGDTQYF
TGTGCCTGGAGTGTCTCTAGCGGCATAGGAGATACGCAGTATTTT
>.|11|TRBJ2-1|TRBV13|.
CASSHDNEQFF
TGTGCCAGCAGCCATGACAATGAGCAGTTCTTC
>TRBD2|15|TRBJ2-1|TRBV5-1|.
CASSPGTSPYNEQFF
TGCGCCAGCAGCCCCGGGACTAGCCCCTACAATGAGCAGTTCTTC
>TRBD1|16|TRBJ2-2|TRBV27|.
CASSLGTGVDTGELFF
TGTGCCAGCAGTTTAGGGACAGGGGTCGACACCGGGGAGCTGTTTTTT
>TRBD2|17|TRBJ2-1|TRBV19|few
CASSITSGDSSYNEQFF
TGTGCCAGTAGTATTACCAGCGGGGATAGCTCCTACAATGAGCAGTTCTTC
>TRBD1|15|TRBJ1-1|TRBV30|.
CAWSTGQGANTEAFF
TGTGCCTGGAGTACCGGACAGGGGGCGAACACTGAAGCTTTCTTT
>TRBD1|16|TRBJ2-4|TRBV11-2|.
CASSGGTGEGKNIQYF
TGTGCCAGCAGCGGGGGGACAGGGGAAGGAAAAAACATTCAGTACTTC
>.|13|TRBJ2-3|TRBV6-6|.
CASSPERTDTQYF
TGTGCCAGCAGTCCTGAACGCACAGATACGCAGTATTTT
>.|12|TRBJ2-7|TRBV27|once
CASRSPGREQYF
TGTGCCAGCAGATCTCCCGGGCGTGAGCAGTACTTC
>.|15|TRBJ2-7|TRBV19|.
CASKPGPGYSYEQYF
TGTGCCAGTAAGCCCGGCCCAGGGTACTCCTACGAGCAGTACTTC
>.|14|TRBJ1-2|TRBV4-2|.
CASSQDLGDYGYTF
TGTGCCAGCAGCCAAGATCTAGGAGACTATGGCTACACCTTC
>.|16|TRBJ2-3|TRBV19|.
CASSYSGGRGVDTQYF
TGTGCCAGTAGCTATTCTGGTGGCAGGGGAGTAGATACGCAGTATTTT
>.|14|TRBJ1-5|TRBV7-9|.
CASSGEGGNQPQHF
TGTGCCAGCAGCGGAGAGGGAGGCAATCAGCCCCAGCATTTT
>.|14|TRBJ1-2|TRBV4-3|.
CASSPRTGNYGYTF
TGCGCCAGCAGCCCTCGGACGGGGAACTATGGCTACACCTTC
>.|14|TRBJ2-5|TRBV6-1|.
CASRSHKWGETQYF
TGTGCCAGCAGGAGCCACAAATGGGGAGAGACCCAGTACTTC
>.|16|TRBJ2-5|TRBV6-6|once
CASSYSFVAAQETQYF
TGTGCCAGCAGTTACTCGTTTGTAGCGGCACAAGAGACCCAGTACTTC
>TRBD2|16|TRBJ2-1|TRBV4-3|.
CASSQGGTSPFNEQFF
TGCGCCAGCAGCCAAGGGGGGACTAGTCCCTTCAATGAGCAGTTCTTC
>.|15|TRBJ2-7|TRBV2|.
CASSEGRRVNYEQYF
TGTGCCAGCAGTGAAGGGAGGCGCGTCAACTACGAGCAGTACTTC
>.|16|TRBJ2-1|TRBV5-6|few
CASTPWTAGSYNEQFF
TGTGCCAGCACCCCCTGGACCGCCGGCTCCTACAATGAGCAGTTCTTC
>.|16|TRBJ2-3|TRBV6-4|.
CASSDLDSFSTDTQYF
TGTGCCAGCAGTGACTTAGACAGCTTTAGCACAGATACGCAGTATTTT
>TRBD1|18|TRBJ2-3|TRBV5-4|.
CASSWDRGTSGVTDTQYF
TGTGCCAGCAGCTGGGACAGGGGTACAAGCGGGGTCACAGATACGCAGTATTTT
>TRBD2|16|TRBJ2-1|TRBV2|.
CASKGLAGAAYNEQFF
TGTGCCAGCAAAGGACTAGCGGGAGCGGCCTACAATGAGCAGTTCTTC
>TRBD2|12|TRBJ2-7|TRBV5-4|hyperexpanded
CAYRRREDEQYF
TGTGCCTACAGGAGGCGGGAGGACGAGCAGTACTTC
>.|14|TRBJ1-5|TRBV28|.
CASSLRGRNQPQHF
TGTGCCAGCAGTCTCAGGGGTAGGAATCAGCCCCAGCATTTT
>.|16|TRBJ1-2|TRBV16|.
CASSQSQDGPNYGYTF
TGTGCCAGCAGCCAAAGTCAGGACGGCCCTAACTATGGCTACACCTTC